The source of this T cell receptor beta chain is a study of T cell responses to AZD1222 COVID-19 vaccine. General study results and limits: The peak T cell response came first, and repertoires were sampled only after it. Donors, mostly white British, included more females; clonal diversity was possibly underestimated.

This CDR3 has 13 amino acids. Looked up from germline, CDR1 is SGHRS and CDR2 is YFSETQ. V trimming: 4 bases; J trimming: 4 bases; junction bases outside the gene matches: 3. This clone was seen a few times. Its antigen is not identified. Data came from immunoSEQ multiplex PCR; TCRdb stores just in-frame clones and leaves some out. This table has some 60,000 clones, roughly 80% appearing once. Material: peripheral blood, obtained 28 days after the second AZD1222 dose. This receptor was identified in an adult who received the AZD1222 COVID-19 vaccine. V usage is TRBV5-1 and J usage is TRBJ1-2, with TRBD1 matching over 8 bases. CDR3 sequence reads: CASSPGQGYGYTF. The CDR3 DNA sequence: TGCGCCAGCAGCCCAGGACAGGGCTATGGCTACACCTTC.